This TCR beta chain appears in the sequencing data of a study of cytomegalovirus exposure and HLA in healthy donors. Study-wide findings and caveats: The study flagged about 160 TCR beta chains as cytomegalovirus-associated. Of the V segments, some could not be distinguished, including TRBV6-2 and TRBV6-3, and were excluded. Several of the most significant clusters were apparently associated with common viral pathogens in a later analysis.

From germline, CDR1 is SQVTM and CDR2 ANQGSEA. V shed 7 bases, J shed 0 bases, and the junction held 6 bases outside the gene matches. The CDR3 covers 14 residues. Comments on this clone: Its antigen remains unidentified.

The PCR used 60 Vbeta and 13 Jbeta primers. Clones were read by immunoSEQ multiplex PCR, and TCRdb kept only the in-frame ones, dropping some. The data contain some 130,000 clones, 76% of them singletons. This sequence originates from a man between 35 and 55 years old in good health and CMV-seronegative. The chain couples TRBV29-1 to TRBJ1-3; 7 nucleotides agree with TRBD1. The sample was PBMCs. The CDR3 coding sequence is TGCAGCGCTTGGGGACAGTTCTCTGGAAACACCATATATTTT. Translated, it gives CSAWGQFSGNTIYF.